This paragraph reports one TCR beta chain. Antigen: not known. This record belongs to a study of naive and memory T cell subsets. General study findings and limits: Over 95% of naive TCR sequences appeared only once, unlike memory subsets. A few larger clonotypes appeared in naive repertoires, especially CD8, possibly memory cells re-expressing CD45RA.

Germline V lookup: CDR1 DFQATT, CDR2 SNEGSKA (reference sequence). CDR3 length: 13 amino acids. Trimming removed 6 bases from V and 3 bases from J; junction bases left unmatched: 7. From the second PCR step, alpha and beta chains were amplified apart. An equimolar mix of two oligonucleotides served as the beta constant-region primer for TRBC1 and TRBC2. Four rounds of PCR amplified the ligated cDNA using nested alpha and beta constant-region primers plus SP2. TCRdb re-derived calls from the UMI-ligation and nested PCR reads in MiXCR, one entry per CDR3 protein. In the table there are roughly 100,000 distinct CDR3 sequences, about 11% of which are singletons.

This chain links TRBV20-1 with TRBJ2-5, with 7 bases matching TRBD2. The receptor was derived from a human donor in good health. Sequencing used naive CD4+ T cells from blood. The CDR3 DNA reads TGCAGTGCCCCATCAGCGGGAAAAGAGACCCAGTACTTC. This sequence encodes CSAPSAGKETQYF.